This T cell receptor (beta chain) was found in a study of control samples from healthy donors and cancer patients. V lost 4 bases and J 0 bases, leaving 9 bases between the germline ends. The CDR3 has 14 amino acids. CDR1 and CDR2 from the germline V gene are LGHDT and YNNKEL (reference sequence). Only in-frame clones appear in the TCRdb table, and some are missing; sequencing was by immunoSEQ multiplex PCR. The table includes roughly 120,000 clones, around nine tenths detected once. This TCR came from a man aged 25 to 40 in good health. Sequencing was carried out using blood. The chain links TRBV3-1 (or the pseudogene TRBV3-2) to TRBJ1-1, with D perhaps TRBD1 (6 bases). The CDR3 loop is CASSPRTVNTEAFF. CDR3 DNA: TGTGCCAGCAGCCCGAGGACAGTGAACACTGAAGCTTTCTTT.